This TCR beta chain was identified during a study of radiotherapy plus CTLA-4 blockade in lung cancer. The germline V gene encodes CDR1 SGHTA and CDR2 FQGTGA. CDR3 length: 14 residues. Losses at the gene ends were 5 bases for V and 6 bases for J; bases not matched to a gene: 7. About this clone: Its specificity is not known.

Study findings and constraints: In blood, tumor-derived TCR clones expanded after radiotherapy plus ipilimumab.

The table came from immunoSEQ multiplex PCR; TCRdb's copy has only in-frame clones and leaves some out. The table includes about 51,000 clones, approximately 80% detected once. The chain employs TRBV7-3 and TRBJ2-3; 8 nucleotides match TRBD2. The receptor's source is a human donor with non-small cell lung cancer whose response to radiotherapy plus ipilimumab could not be evaluated. The specimen was peripheral blood, collected from a patient treated with radiotherapy plus ipilimumab. The CDR3 nucleotides are TGTGCCAGCAGCCCCGGGGGGGCCTCCGATACGCAGTATTTT. Its translation is CASSPGGASDTQYF.